This T cell receptor (beta chain) comes out of a study of T-cell memory formation after mild COVID-19. This clonotype was counted between two and nine times. CDR3 length: 17 amino acids. Per the germline V gene, CDR1 is LGHNA and CDR2 is YNFKEQ. Trimming removed 1 base from V and 2 bases from J; junction bases left unmatched: 7. TCRalpha and TCRbeta libraries used 5'RACE with constant-segment primers and UMIs. Each CDR3 protein gets one entry after TCRdb re-called the 5' RACE reads with MiXCR. Among roughly 140,000 distinct CDR3 sequences listed, 11% to 15% were seen once. The receptor's source is an adult woman who had mild COVID-19 (a few samples of this study predate the infection). Cell type and time point are not known. Sequenced material: PBMCs or a T cell subset sorted from them (not recorded which). The V and J genes are TRBV4-2 and TRBJ2-2, with 7 bases lining up with TRBD1. CDR3 protein: CASSQGTGYLNTGELFF. Written as DNA, the CDR3 is TGTGCCAGCAGCCAAGGGACAGGTTACCTTAACACCGGGGAGCTGTTTTTT.